The clone carrying this TCR beta chain was detected many times. Its antigen is unidentified. This entry is derived from a study of T cells in Graves' hyperthyroidism and ophthalmopathy. Overall study results and limits: Median prediction lead before ophthalmopathy onset was 5 to 7.5 months with the model. The majority of expanded thyroid clonotypes above 0.001 also appeared in blood.

V gave up 0 bases and J gave up 4 bases; unmatched junction bases: 7. Germline V CDR1 and CDR2: DFQATT, SNEGSKA (reference sequence). This CDR3 has 15 amino acids. It was RNA transcripts that yielded the amplified TCR beta CDR3 regions. The HTBI set primed first-round TCR CDR3 RT-PCR. TCRdb re-called the multiplex PCR reads through MiXCR, storing one row per CDR3 protein. The sample gives 400,000 to 600,000 distinct CDR3 sequences, roughly 15% of which show up once; 29% is in the top ten. What was sequenced was blood. This receptor was identified in a woman under 40 with Graves' ophthalmopathy. The chain has TRBV20-1 and TRBJ2-3; TRBD2 matches at 7 bases. The CDR3 reads CSARDGGSIADTQYF. The CDR3 coding sequence is TGCAGTGCTAGAGACGGCGGGAGTATCGCAGATACGCAGTATTTT.